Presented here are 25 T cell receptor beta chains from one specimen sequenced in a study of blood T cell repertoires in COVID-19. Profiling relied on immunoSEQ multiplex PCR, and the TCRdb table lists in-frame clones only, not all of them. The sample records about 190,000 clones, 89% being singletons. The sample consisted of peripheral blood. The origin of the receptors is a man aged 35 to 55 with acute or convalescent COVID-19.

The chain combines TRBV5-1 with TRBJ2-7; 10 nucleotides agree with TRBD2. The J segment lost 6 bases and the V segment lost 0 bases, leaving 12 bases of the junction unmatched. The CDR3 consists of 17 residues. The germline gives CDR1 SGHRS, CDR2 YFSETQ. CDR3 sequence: CASSLEASGSGGFEQYF. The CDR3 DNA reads TGCGCCAGCAGCTTGGAGGCTAGCGGGAGCGGGGGGTTCGAGCAGTACTTC.

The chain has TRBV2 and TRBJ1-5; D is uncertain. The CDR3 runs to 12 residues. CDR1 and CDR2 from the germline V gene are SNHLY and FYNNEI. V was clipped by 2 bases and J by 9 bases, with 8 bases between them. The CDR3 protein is CASSEPPRPQHF. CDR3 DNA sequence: TGTGCCAGCAGTGAACCCCCCCGGCCCCAGCATTTT.

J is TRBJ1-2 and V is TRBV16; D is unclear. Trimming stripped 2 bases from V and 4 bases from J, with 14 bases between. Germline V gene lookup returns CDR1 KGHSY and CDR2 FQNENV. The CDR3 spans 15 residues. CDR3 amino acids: CASSQPPRSRYGYTF. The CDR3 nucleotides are TGTGCCAGCAGCCAACCCCCTCGGTCTCGCTATGGCTACACCTTC.

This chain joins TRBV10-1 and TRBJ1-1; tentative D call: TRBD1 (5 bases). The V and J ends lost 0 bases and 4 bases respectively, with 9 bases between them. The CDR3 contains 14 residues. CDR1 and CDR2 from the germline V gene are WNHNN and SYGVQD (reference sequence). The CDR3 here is CASSESGGGTEAFF. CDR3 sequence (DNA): TGCGCCAGCAGTGAGTCGGGCGGGGGCACTGAAGCTTTCTTT.

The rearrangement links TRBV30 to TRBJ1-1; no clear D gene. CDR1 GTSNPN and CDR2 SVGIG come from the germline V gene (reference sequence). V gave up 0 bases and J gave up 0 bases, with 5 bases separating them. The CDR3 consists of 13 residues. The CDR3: CAWSVVVNTEAFF. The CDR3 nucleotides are TGTGCCTGGAGTGTAGTAGTGAACACTGAAGCTTTCTTT. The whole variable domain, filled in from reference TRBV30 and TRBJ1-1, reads SQTIHQWPATLVQPVGSPLSLECTVEGTSNPNLYWYRQAAGRGLQLLFYSVGIGQISSEVPQNLSASRPQDRQFILSSKKLLLSDSGFYLCAWSVVVNTEAFFGQGTRLTVV.

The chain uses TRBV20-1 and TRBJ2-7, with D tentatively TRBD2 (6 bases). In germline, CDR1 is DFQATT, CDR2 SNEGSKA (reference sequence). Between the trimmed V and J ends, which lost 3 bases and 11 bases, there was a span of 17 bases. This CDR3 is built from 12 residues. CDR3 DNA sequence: TGCAGTGCTAGTCGTGGAGTCCGGAGGGAGTACTTC. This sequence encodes CSASRGVRREYF.

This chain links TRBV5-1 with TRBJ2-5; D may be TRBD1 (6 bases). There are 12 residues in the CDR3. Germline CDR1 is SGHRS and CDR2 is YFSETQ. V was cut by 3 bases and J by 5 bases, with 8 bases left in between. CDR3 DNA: TGCGCCAGCAGCTCTACAGGGGAGACCCAGTACTTC. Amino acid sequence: CASSSTGETQYF.

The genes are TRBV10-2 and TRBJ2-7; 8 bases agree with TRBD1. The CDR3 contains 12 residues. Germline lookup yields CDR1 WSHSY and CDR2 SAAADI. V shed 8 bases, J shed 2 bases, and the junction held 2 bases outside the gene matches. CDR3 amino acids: CASGTGPYEQYF. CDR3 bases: TGCGCCAGCGGGACAGGTCCCTACGAGCAGTACTTC.

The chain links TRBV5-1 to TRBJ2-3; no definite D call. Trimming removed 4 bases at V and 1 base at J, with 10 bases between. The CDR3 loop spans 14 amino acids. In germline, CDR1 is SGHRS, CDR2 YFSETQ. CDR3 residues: CASSPPRGTDTQYF. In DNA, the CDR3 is TGCGCCAGCAGCCCGCCTCGGGGCACAGATACGCAGTATTTT. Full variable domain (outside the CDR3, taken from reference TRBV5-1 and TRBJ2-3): KAGVTQTPRYLIKTRGQQVTLSCSPISGHRSVSWYQQTPGQGLQFLFEYFSETQRNKGNFPGRFSGRQFSNSRSEMNVSTLELGDSALYLCASSPPRGTDTQYFGPGTRLTVL.

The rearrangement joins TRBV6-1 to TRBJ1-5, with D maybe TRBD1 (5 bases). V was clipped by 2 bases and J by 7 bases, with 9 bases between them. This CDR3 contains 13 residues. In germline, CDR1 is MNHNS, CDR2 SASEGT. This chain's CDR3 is CASSEQEGQPQHF. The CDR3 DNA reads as TGTGCCAGCAGTGAACAGGAGGGGCAGCCCCAGCATTTT.

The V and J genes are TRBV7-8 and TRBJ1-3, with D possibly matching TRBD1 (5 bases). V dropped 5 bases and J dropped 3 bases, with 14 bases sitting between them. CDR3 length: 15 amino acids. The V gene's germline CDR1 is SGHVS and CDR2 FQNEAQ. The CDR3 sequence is CASSHWEGNGNTIYF. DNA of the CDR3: TGTGCCAGCAGCCACTGGGAGGGGAATGGAAACACCATATATTTT.

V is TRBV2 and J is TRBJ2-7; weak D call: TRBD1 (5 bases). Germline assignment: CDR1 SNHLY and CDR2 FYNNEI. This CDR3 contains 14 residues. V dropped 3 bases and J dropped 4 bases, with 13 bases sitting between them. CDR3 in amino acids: CASSDQGYRYEQYF. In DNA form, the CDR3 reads TGTGCCAGCAGTGATCAGGGATATCGGTACGAGCAGTACTTC. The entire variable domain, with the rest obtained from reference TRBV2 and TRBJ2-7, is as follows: EPEVTQTPSHQVTQMGQEVILRCVPISNHLYFYWYRQILGQKVEFLVSFYNNEISEKSEIFDDQFSVERPDGSNFTLKIRSTKLEDSAMYFCASSDQGYRYEQYFGPGTRLTVT.

CDR3 region: CASSESRWRNQPQHF. The CDR3 bases are TGTGCCAGCAGTGAATCCCGTTGGCGCAATCAGCCCCAGCATTTT. The chain carries TRBV6-1 and TRBJ1-5, with no clear D. The V end was cut by 2 bases, the J end by 2 bases, with 10 bases between. The length of the CDR3 is 15 residues. Germline-derived CDR1 and CDR2 are MNHNS and SASEGT.

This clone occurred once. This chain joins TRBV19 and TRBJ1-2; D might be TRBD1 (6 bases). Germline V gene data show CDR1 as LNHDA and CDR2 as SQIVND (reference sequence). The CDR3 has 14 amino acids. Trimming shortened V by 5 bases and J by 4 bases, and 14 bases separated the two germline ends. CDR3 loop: CASSSGTTRYGYTF. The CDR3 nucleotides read TGTGCCAGTAGTTCCGGGACAACCCGCTATGGCTACACCTTC.

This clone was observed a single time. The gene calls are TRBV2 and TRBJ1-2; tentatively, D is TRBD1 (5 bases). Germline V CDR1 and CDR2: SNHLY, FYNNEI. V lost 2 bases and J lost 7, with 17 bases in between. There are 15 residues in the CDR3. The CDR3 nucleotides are TGTGCCAGCAGTGAAAGTGCGGGGCCCCTCTCTGGCTACACCTTC. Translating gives CASSESAGPLSGYTF.

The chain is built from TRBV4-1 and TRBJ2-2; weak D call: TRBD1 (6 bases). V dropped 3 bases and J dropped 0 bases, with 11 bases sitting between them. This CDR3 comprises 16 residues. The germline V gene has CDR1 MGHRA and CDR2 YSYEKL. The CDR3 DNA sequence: TGCGCCAGCAGCCAGACACAGGGAGCGAACACCGGGGAGCTGTTTTTT. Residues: CASSQTQGANTGELFF.

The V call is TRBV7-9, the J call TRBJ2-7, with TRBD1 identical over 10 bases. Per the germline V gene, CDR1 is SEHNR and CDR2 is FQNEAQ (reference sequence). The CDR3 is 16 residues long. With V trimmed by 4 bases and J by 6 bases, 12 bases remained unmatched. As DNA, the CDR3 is TGTGCCAGCAGCTCTAACATGGGGACAGGGGAGCGCGAGCAGTACTTC. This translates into CASSSNMGTGEREQYF.

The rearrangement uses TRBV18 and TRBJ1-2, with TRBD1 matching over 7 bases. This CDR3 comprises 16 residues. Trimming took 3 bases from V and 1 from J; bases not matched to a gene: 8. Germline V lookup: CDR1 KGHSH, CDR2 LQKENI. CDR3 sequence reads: CASSPMTTGINYGYTF. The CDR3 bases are TGTGCCAGCTCACCCATGACGACAGGGATTAACTATGGCTACACCTTC.

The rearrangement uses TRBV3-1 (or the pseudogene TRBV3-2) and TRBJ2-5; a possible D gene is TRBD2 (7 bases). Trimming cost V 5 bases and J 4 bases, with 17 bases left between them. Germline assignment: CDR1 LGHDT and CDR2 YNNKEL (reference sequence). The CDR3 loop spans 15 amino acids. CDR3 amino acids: CASSTQRGGGETQYF. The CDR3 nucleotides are TGTGCCAGCAGCACCCAGCGGGGAGGGGGAGAGACCCAGTACTTC.

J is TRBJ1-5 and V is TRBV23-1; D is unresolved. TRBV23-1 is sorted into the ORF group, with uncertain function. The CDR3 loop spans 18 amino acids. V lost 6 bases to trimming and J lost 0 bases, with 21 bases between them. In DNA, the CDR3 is TGCGCCAGCAGCCCGATCGGCAGGTCAACAGATAGCAATCAGCCCCAGCATTTT. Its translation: CASSPIGRSTDSNQPQHF.

CDR3 residues: CAAAGTGDQETQYF. DNA for the CDR3: TGTGCCGCAGCCGGTACAGGCGACCAAGAGACCCAGTACTTC. The chain joins TRBV7-8 to TRBJ2-5, with D possibly matching TRBD1 (5 bases). Germline CDR1 is SGHVS and CDR2 is FQNEAQ. Trimming took 11 bases from V and 0 from J, leaving 16 bases between them. The CDR3 runs to 14 residues.

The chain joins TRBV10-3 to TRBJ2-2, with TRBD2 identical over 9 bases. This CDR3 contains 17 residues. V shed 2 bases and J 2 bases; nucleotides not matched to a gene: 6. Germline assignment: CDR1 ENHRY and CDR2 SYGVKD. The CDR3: CAISELGGGANTGELFF. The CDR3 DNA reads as TGTGCCATCAGTGAGCTGGGCGGGGGGGCTAACACCGGGGAGCTGTTTTTT.

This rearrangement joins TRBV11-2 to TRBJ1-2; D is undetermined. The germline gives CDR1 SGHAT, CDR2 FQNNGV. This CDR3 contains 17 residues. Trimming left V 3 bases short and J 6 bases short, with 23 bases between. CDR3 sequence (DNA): TGTGCCAGCAGCTTCTTTTCGGAACCGGCCATAGCGGATGGCTACACCTTC. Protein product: CASSFFSEPAIADGYTF.

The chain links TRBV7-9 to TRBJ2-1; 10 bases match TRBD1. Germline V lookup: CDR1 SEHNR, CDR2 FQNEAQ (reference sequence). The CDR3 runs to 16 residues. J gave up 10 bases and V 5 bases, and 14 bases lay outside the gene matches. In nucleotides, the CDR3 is TGTGCCAGCAGCCCTAGGGGGAGACAGGGGGCGCGGGAGCAGTTCTTC. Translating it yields CASSPRGRQGAREQFF.

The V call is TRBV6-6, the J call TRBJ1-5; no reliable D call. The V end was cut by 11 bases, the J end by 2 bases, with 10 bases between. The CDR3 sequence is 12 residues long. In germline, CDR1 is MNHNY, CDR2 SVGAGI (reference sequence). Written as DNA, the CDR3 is TGTGCCGTACGGGTTGGCAATCAGCCCCAGCATTTT. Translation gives CAVRVGNQPQHF.